The clone carrying this T cell receptor beta chain appeared a few times. No antigen is known for it. The data were taken from a study of OX40 agonist ivuxolimab in advanced cancers. As for the study in general: Three patients showed partial responses: one hepatocellular carcinoma and two cutaneous melanoma cases. General observations from the study: Dosing at 0.1 to 3.0 mg/kg was accompanied by clonal expansion of CD4+ and CD8+ blood T cells by week 6.

This CDR3 has 16 residues. V shed 0 bases and J shed 4 bases, with 14 bases lying between them. Looked up from germline, CDR1 is LNHNV and CDR2 is YYDKDF (reference sequence). Assay: immunoSEQ multiplex PCR; the TCRdb copy retains only in-frame clones and omits some. The sample holds over 70,000 clones, 85% to 90% seen once. Sequences were derived from CD4+ or CD8+ T cells sorted from blood, sampled in a trial of the OX40 agonist ivuxolimab. This clonotype was obtained from an adult with an advanced solid tumor such as melanoma, head and neck, liver or kidney cancer. The chain has TRBV15 and TRBJ2-3; no firm D call. In nucleotides, the CDR3 is TGTGCCACCAGCAGAGAAGCAGCCCTTGGGTCAGATACGCAGTATTTT. Translation gives CATSREAALGSDTQYF.